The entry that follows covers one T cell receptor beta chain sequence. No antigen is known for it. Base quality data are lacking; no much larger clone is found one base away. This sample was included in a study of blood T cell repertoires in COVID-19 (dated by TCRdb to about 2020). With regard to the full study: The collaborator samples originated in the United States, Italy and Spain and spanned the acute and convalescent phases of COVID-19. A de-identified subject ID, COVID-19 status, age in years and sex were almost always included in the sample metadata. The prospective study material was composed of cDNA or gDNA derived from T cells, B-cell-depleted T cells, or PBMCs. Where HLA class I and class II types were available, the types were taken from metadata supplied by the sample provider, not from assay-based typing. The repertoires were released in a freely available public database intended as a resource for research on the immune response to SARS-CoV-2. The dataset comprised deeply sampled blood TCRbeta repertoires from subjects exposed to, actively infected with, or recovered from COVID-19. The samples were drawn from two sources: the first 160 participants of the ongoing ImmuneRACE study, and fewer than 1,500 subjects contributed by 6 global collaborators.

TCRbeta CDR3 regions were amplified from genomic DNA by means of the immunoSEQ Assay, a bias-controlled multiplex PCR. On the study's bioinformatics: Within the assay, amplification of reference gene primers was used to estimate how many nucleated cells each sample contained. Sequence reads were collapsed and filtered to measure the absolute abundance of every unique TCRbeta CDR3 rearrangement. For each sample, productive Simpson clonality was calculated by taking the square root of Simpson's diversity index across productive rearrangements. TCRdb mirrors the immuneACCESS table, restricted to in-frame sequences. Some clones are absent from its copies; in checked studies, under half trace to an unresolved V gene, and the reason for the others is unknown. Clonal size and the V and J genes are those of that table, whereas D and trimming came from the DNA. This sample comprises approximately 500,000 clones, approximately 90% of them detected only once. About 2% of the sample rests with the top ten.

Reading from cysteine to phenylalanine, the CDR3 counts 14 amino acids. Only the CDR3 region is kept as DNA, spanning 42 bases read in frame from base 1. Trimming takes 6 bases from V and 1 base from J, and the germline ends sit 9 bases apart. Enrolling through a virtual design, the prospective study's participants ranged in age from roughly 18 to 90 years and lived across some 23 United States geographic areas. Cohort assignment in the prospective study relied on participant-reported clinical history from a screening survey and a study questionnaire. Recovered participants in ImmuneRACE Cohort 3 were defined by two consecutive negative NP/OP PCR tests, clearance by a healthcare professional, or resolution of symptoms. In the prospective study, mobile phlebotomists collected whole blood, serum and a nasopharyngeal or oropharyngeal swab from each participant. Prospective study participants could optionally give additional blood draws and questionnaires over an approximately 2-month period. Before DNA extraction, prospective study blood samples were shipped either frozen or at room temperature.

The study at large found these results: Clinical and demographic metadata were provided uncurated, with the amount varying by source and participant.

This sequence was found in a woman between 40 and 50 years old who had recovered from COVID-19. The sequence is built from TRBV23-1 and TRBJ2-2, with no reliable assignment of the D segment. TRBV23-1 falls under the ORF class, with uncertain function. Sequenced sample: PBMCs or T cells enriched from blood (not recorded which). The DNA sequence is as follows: TGCGCCAGCAGCCCCCACAAGAACACCGGGGAGCTGTTTTTT. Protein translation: CASSPHKNTGELFF.